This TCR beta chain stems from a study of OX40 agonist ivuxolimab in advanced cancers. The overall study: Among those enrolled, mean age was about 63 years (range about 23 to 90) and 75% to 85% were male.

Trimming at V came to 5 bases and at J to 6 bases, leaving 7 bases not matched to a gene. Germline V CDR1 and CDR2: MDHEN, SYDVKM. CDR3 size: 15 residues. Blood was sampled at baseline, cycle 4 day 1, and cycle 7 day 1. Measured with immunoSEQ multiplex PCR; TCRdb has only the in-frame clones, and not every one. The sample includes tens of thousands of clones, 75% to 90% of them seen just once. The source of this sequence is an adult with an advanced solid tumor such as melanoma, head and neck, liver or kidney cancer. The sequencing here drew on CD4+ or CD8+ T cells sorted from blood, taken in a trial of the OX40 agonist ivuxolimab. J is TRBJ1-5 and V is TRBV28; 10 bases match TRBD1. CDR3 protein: CASSLGQGVGQPQHF. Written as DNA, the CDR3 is TGTGCCAGCAGTCTCGGACAGGGGGTTGGTCAGCCCCAGCATTTT.